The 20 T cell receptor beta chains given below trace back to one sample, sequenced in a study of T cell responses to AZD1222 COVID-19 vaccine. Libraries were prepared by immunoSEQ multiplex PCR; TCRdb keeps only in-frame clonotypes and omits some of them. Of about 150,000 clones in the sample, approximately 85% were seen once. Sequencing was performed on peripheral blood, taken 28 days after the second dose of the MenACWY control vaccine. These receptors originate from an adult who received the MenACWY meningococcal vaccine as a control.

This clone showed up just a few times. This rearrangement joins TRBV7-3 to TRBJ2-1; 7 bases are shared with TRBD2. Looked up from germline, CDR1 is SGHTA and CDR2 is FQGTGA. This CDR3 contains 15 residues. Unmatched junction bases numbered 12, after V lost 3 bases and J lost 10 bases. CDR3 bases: TGTGCCAGCAGCTTGAATAGCGGGCCAGATCTCGAGCAGTTCTTC. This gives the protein CASSLNSGPDLEQFF.

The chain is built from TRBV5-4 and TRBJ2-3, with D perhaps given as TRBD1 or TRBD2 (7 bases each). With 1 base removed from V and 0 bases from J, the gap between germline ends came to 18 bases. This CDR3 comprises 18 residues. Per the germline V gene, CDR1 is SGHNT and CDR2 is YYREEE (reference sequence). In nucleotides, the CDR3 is TGTGCCAGCAGCTTGAGGGCAGGGGGGGGTTCTAGCACAGATACGCAGTATTTT. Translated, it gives CASSLRAGGGSSTDTQYF.

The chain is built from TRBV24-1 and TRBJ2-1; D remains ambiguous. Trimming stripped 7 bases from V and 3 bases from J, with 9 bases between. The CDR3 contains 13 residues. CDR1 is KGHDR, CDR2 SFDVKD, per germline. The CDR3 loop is CATRQEDYNEQFF. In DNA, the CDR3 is TGTGCCACCAGGCAGGAAGACTACAATGAGCAGTTCTTC.

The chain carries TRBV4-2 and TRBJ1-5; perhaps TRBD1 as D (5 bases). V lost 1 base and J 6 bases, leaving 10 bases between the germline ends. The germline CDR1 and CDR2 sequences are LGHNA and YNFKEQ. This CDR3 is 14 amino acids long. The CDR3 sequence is CASSQVKGIQPQHF. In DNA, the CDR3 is TGTGCCAGCAGCCAAGTTAAGGGGATTCAGCCCCAGCATTTT.

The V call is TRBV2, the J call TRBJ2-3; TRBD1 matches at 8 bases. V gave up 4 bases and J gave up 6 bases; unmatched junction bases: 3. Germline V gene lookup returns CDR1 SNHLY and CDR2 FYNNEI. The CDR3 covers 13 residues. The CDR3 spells CASSGRQGDTQYF. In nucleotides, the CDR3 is TGTGCCAGCAGTGGCCGACAGGGGGATACGCAGTATTTT.

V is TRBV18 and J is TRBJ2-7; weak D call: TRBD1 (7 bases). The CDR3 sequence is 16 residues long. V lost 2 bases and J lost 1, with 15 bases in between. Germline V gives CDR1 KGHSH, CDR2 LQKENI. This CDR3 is CASSPKNPGGSYEQYF. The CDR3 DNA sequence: TGTGCCAGCTCACCAAAGAACCCAGGGGGGTCCTACGAGCAGTACTTC.

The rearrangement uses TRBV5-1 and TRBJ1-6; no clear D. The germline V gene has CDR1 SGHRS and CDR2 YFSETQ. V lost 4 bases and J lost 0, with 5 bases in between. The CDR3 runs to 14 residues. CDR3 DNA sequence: TGCGCCAGCAGCCTAAGCTCCTATAATTCACCCCTCCACTTT. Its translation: CASSLSSYNSPLHF. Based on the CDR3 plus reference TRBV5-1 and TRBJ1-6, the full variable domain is KAGVTQTPRYLIKTRGQQVTLSCSPISGHRSVSWYQQTPGQGLQFLFEYFSETQRNKGNFPGRFSGRQFSNSRSEMNVSTLELGDSALYLCASSLSSYNSPLHFGNGTRLTVT.

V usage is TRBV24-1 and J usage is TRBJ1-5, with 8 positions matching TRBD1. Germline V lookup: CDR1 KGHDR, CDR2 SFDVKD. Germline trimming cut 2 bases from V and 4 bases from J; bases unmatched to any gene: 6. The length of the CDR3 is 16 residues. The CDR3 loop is CATSDSRRQGNQPQHF. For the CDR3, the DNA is TGTGCCACCAGTGATTCGCGGCGACAGGGGAATCAGCCCCAGCATTTT.

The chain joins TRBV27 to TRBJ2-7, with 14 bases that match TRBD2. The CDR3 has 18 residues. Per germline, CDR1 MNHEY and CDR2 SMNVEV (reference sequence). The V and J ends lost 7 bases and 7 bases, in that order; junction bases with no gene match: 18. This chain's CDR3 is CASTPGGLAGGGFLEQYV. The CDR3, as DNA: TGTGCCAGCACCCCGGGAGGACTAGCGGGGGGAGGGTTTCTGGAGCAGTACGTC.

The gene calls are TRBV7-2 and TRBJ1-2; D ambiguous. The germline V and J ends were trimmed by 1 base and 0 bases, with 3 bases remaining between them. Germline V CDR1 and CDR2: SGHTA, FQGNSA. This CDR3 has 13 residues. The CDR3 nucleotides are TGTGCCAGCAGCTTAGGGGCTAACTATGGCTACACCTTC. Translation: CASSLGANYGYTF.

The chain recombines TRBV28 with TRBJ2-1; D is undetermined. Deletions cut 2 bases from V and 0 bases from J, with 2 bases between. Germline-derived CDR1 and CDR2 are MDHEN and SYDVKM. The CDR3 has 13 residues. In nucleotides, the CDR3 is TGTGCCAGCAGTTTAGCCTCCTACAATGAGCAGTTCTTC. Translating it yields CASSLASYNEQFF.

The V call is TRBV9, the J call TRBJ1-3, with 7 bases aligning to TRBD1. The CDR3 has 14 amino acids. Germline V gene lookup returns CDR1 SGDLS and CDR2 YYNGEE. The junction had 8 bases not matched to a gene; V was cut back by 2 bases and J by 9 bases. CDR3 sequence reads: CASSVGQEASTIYF. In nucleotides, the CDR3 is TGTGCCAGCAGCGTCGGACAGGAGGCTTCCACCATATATTTT.

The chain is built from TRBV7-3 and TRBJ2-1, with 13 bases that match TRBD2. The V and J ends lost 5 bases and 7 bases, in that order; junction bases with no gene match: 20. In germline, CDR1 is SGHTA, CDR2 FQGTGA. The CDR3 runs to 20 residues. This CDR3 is CASSTIPTSGRAELVNEQFF. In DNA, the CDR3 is TGTGCCAGCAGCACCATCCCCACTAGCGGGAGGGCCGAGTTGGTGAATGAGCAGTTCTTC.

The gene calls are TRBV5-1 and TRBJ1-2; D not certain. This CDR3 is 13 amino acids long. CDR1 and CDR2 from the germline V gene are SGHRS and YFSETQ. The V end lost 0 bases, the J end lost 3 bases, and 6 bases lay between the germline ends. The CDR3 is CASSLDQDYGYTF. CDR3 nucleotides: TGCGCCAGCAGCTTGGACCAGGACTATGGCTACACCTTC.

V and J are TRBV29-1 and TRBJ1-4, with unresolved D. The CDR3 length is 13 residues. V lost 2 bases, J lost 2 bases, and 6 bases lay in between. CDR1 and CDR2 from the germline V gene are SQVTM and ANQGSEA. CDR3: CSVENRTNEKLFF. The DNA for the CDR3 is TGCAGCGTTGAAAACCGTACTAATGAAAAACTGTTTTTT.

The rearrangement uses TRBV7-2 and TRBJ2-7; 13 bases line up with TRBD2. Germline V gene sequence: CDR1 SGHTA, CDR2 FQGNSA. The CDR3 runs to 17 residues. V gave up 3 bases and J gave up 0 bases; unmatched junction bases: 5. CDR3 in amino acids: CASSLGLAGRSSYEQYF. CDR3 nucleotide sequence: TGTGCCAGCAGCTTGGGACTAGCGGGAAGGAGCTCCTACGAGCAGTACTTC.

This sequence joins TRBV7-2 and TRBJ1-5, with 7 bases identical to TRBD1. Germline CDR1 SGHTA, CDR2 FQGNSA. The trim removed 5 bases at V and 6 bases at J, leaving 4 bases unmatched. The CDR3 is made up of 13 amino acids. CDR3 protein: CASSARGTQPQHF. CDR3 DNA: TGTGCCAGCAGCGCCAGGGGGACTCAGCCCCAGCATTTT.

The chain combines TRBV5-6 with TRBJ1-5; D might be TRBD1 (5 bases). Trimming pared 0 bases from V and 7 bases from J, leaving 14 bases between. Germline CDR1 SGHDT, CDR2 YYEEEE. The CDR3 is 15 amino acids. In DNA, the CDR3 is TGTGCCAGCAGCTTGGGCCAGGGAACCAGCCAGCCCCAGCATTTT. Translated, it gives CASSLGQGTSQPQHF.

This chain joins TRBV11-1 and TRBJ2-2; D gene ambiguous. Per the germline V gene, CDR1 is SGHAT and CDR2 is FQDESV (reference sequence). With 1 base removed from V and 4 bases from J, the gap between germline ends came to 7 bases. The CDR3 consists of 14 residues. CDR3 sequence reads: CASSLGLSTGELFF. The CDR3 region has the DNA TGTGCCAGCAGCTTAGGGTTGTCCACCGGGGAGCTGTTTTTT.

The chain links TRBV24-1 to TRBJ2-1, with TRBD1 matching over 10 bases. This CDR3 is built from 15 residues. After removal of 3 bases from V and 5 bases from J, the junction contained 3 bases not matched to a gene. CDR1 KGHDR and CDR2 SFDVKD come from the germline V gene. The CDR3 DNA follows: TGTGCCACCAGTGATCCCGGGACAGGGGACAATGAGCAGTTCTTC. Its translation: CATSDPGTGDNEQFF.